The rows below give T cell receptor beta chains drawn from one sample of a study of identical twins. From the 5' RACE reads, TCRdb called clonotypes with MiXCR, one entry per CDR3 protein. Altogether hundreds of thousands of distinct CDR3 sequences are present, around 6% being singletons, with the ten largest covering 1.5% to 2%. The sample taken for sequencing was naive T cells sorted from blood. The receptors were sampled from a man aged 18 to 30 in good health. CDR3s leave out the opening cysteine and the closing phenylalanine or tryptophan. Only part of the rows carry a size: once, few, many, or a class if the clone is expanded.

v_gene	abundance	j_gene	CDR3aa
TRBV28	few	TRBJ2-4	ASAPGGLAKNIQY
TRBV12-3/TRBV12-4	many	TRBJ1-1	ASSLNREGEAF
TRBV10-3	many	TRBJ2-5	AIRGGTHQETQY
TRBV7-9	-	TRBJ2-1	ASSLGGAQF
TRBV5-1	few	TRBJ1-5	ASSLEGIFSNQPQH
TRBV5-5	many	TRBJ1-6	ASSPRPGHGGSPLH
TRBV7-2	few	TRBJ2-5	ASSPRQGTGETQY
TRBV12-3/TRBV12-4	-	TRBJ2-7	ASSLAIHATRDFIYEQY
TRBV4-2	few	TRBJ1-6	ASSQTETAGLFSLH
TRBV7-8	few	TRBJ1-4	ASSKQGLLPNEKLF
TRBV7-2	-	TRBJ2-1	ASSEDPARNEQF
TRBV4-2	few	TRBJ2-1	ASSQAGQAPYNEQF
TRBV4-1	-	TRBJ2-1	ASSQTPPSGRSYNEQF
TRBV30	few	TRBJ2-5	AWSGAVLQETQY
TRBV14	-	TRBJ2-1	ASSLRRTAGDNEQF
TRBV7-2	many	TRBJ2-1	ASSFQGGLPPNEQF
TRBV20-1	many	TRBJ2-1	SASGVRYNEQF
TRBV6-5	few	TRBJ2-2	ASSYGLNTGELF
TRBV7-6	many	TRBJ1-4	ASSPYSSATNEKLF
TRBV6-2/TRBV6-3	many	TRBJ2-1	ASTYGTSGWDEQF
TRBV4-1	many	TRBJ2-7	ASSQVSVRAYEQY
TRBV10-3	many	TRBJ1-4	AISERQRINEKLF
TRBV27	-	TRBJ1-1	ASHRNWNTEAF
TRBV11-1	many	TRBJ1-1	ASSFEKNTEAF
TRBV15	many	TRBJ1-5	ATSRQGYSNQPQH
TRBV18	-	TRBJ1-2	ASSRRDTNYGYT
TRBV2	-	TRBJ2-1	ATEARGARYNEQF
TRBV6-2/TRBV6-3	many	TRBJ2-7	ASCGGMAYEQY
TRBV6-2/TRBV6-3	many	TRBJ2-5	ATAQWETQY
TRBV12-3/TRBV12-4	many	TRBJ2-2	ASRGETGELF
TRBV28	-	TRBJ2-3	ASSPTRWETITDTQY
TRBV5-1	many	TRBJ2-3	ASSFTGTTDTQY
TRBV27	-	TRBJ1-5	ASSFIGGQGVQPQH
TRBV6-5	few	TRBJ1-1	ASSYSVLNTEAF
TRBV5-1	many	TRBJ1-1	ASSPLTGGRNTEAF
TRBV3-1	few	TRBJ2-3	ASSQAGASTDTQY
TRBV12-3/TRBV12-4	few	TRBJ2-2	ASNPPRAGPTGELF
TRBV3-1	-	TRBJ2-5	ASSQPGLADPRGETQY
TRBV14	few	TRBJ2-5	ASSQSWWAETQY
TRBV27	many	TRBJ1-1	ASSRRGQAF
TRBV6-5	-	TRBJ2-1	ASSYSVGLDYNEQF
TRBV28	-	TRBJ2-7	ASSLVDRRYEQY
TRBV7-2	many	TRBJ2-3	ASSFNLAWAGRDTQY
TRBV19	once	TRBJ2-7	ARDDHEQY
TRBV20-1	-	TRBJ2-3	SASGQERTDTQY
TRBV28	few	TRBJ2-7	ASSRRTGTTYEQY
TRBV12-3/TRBV12-4	many	TRBJ2-7	ASRLASNRGEQY
TRBV10-3	many	TRBJ2-1	AITDPGSPYNEQF
TRBV6-1	many	TRBJ2-1	ASSEVPSHNEQF
TRBV2	-	TRBJ1-2	ASSTTDRDPNYGYT
TRBV20-1	-	TRBJ1-5	SASLGGRGGSPSNQPQH
TRBV6-1	many	TRBJ1-5	ASSSTGVGVLSNQPQH
TRBV12-3/TRBV12-4	few	TRBJ2-1	ASIPFRGSPDEQF
TRBV18	once	TRBJ2-4	ASSRPGQGAEYIQY
TRBV28	many	TRBJ1-1	ASSGQWNTEAF
TRBV12-3/TRBV12-4	many	TRBJ1-5	ASSSPTSGGNQPQH
TRBV25-1	-	TRBJ2-5	ASSEITLAETQY
TRBV29-1	many	TRBJ1-2	SVGGNYGYT
TRBV20-1	few	TRBJ2-4	SARGWVVRKNIQY